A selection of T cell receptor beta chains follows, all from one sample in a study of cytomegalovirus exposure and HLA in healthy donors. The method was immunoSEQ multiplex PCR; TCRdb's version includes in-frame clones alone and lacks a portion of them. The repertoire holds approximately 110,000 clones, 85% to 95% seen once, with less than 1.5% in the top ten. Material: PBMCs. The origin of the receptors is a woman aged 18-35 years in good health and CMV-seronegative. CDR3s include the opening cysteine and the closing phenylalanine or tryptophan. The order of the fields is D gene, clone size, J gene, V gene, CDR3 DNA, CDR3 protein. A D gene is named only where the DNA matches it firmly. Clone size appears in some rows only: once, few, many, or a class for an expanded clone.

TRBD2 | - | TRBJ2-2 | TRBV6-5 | TGTGCCAGCAGAAAGCCGGGGGGTACCGGGGAGCTGTTTTTT | CASRKPGGTGELFF
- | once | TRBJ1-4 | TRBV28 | TGTGCCAGCAGTTTATACAGGACTAATGAAAAACTGTTTTTT | CASSLYRTNEKLFF
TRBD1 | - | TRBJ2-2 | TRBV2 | TGTGCCAGCAGTGTATCAGGGACAGGGGGTAGGAGGGAGCTGTTTTTT | CASSVSGTGGRRELFF
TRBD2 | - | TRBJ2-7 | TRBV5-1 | TGCGCCAGCAGCTTGGCGGGAGGGTCCTACGAGCAGTACTTC | CASSLAGGSYEQYF
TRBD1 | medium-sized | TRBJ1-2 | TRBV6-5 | TGTGCCAGCAGTTACAGTGTGTCAGGGACAGATGGCTACACCTTC | CASSYSVSGTDGYTF
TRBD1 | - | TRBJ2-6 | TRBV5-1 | TGCGCCAGCAGCCAGACAGGGGATCATGGGGCCAACGTCCTGACTTTC | CASSQTGDHGANVLTF
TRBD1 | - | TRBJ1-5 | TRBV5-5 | TGTGCCAGCAGCCGAAACAGACAGGGGAATCAGCCCCAGCATTTT | CASSRNRQGNQPQHF
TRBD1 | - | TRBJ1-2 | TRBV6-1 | TGTGCCAGCATTAATACGGGACAGGTCGTTTATGGCTACACCTTC | CASINTGQVVYGYTF
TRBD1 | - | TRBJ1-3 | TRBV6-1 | TGTGCCAGCAGCACAGGGGCTTACTCTGGAAACACCATATATTTT | CASSTGAYSGNTIYF
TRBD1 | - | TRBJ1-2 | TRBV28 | TGTGCCAGCAGTTTCCCGGCAGGGGGCGGGGGTGGCTACACCTTC | CASSFPAGGGGGYTF
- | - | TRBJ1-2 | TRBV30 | TGTGCCTGGAGTGTCCCAGGGTATTCTAACTATGGCTACACCTTC | CAWSVPGYSNYGYTF
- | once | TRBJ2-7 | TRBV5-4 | TGTGCCAGCAGCCTTCCTAGCATCCTTGACGAGCAGTACTTC | CASSLPSILDEQYF
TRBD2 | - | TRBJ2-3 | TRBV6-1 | TGTGCCAGCACTAGCGGGGGGATAGATACGCAGTATTTT | CASTSGGIDTQYF
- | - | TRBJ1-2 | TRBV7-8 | TGTGCCAGCACCTTAGGAGGCAGCTATGGCTACACCTTC | CASTLGGSYGYTF
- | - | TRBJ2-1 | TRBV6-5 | TGTGCCAGCAGTTACGGTCTAACGGGCGGGTACAATGAGCAGTTCTTC | CASSYGLTGGYNEQFF